A selection of T cell receptor beta chains follows, all from one sample in a study of T cells in narcolepsy. Assay used: immunoSEQ multiplex PCR; TCRdb lists only in-frame clones, some missing. The sample holds 25,000 or so clones; roughly 85% are singletons and the top ten take more than 8.5%. The sequenced sample consisted of memory (CD45RA-) CD4+ T cells from blood. The receptors here all came from a human donor in good health. The CDR3 runs from the conserved cysteine through the conserved F or W.

TRBV4-3	TRBJ2-7	CASSQDAVTSGLVEVYEQYF
TRBV5-4	TRBJ2-7	CASSRRLAGGYEQYF
TRBV28	TRBJ2-7	CASSLNEDEQYF
TRBV9	TRBJ1-5	CASSVDGSNQPQHF
TRBV19	TRBJ2-5	CASATQETQYF
TRBV4-1	TRBJ1-3	CASSQAGTGGSGNTIYF
TRBV5-1	TRBJ2-7	CASSRRYEQYF
TRBV29-1	TRBJ2-5	CSVGRQLGETQYF
TRBV27	-	CASSSPPGRGLVEQYF
TRBV28	TRBJ2-7	CARRSEGEQYF
TRBV5-1	TRBJ1-3	CASSLGTGKSSGNTIYF
TRBV28	TRBJ1-3	CASLDYYSGNTIYF
TRBV19	TRBJ2-5	CASKEGGGRGETQYF
TRBV7-9	TRBJ2-3	CASHKDRGRGADTQYF
TRBV7-6	TRBJ2-3	CASSASWAHTDTQYF
TRBV11-3	TRBJ2-7	CASSLDDSSYEQYF
TRBV6-5	TRBJ2-7	CASRGTYEQYF
TRBV7-2	TRBJ2-7	CASSLAQLLAGGISSYEQYF
TRBV7-9	TRBJ2-2	CASSFGVLGGELFF
TRBV2	TRBJ2-7	CASSERANYEQYF
TRBV5-1	TRBJ1-2	CASSLATQGNYGYTF
TRBV30	TRBJ1-4	CAWKMTGTANEKLFF
TRBV2	TRBJ2-1	CASSSADRGVDEQFF
TRBV7-2	TRBJ2-5	CASSPVLEAETQYF
TRBV7-9	TRBJ2-5	CASSPNWGREETQYF
TRBV5-4	TRBJ2-1	CASSGKRGDEQFF
TRBV2	TRBJ2-7	CASGRGPDSYEQYF
TRBV5-1	TRBJ2-7	CASTPGGSSYEQYF
TRBV4-2	TRBJ2-5	CASSQLGRETQYF
TRBV28	TRBJ1-1	CASSLRVTEAFF
TRBV6-5	TRBJ1-2	CASRVQGGYGYTF
TRBV6-1	TRBJ1-2	CASSNGMYGYTF
TRBV6-1	TRBJ2-5	CASTKGGQGETQYF
TRBV5-1	TRBJ1-6	CASSEGQGKNSPLHF
TRBV18	TRBJ2-5	CASSPRTSGAIQETQYF